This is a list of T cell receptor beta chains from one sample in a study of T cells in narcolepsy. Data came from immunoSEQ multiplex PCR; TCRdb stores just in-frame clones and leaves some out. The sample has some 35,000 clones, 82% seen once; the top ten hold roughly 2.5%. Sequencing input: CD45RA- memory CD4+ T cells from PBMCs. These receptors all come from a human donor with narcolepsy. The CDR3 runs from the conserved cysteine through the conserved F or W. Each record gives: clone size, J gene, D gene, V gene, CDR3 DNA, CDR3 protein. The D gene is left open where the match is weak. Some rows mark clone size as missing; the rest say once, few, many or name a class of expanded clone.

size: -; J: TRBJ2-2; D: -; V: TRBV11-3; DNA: TGTGCCAGCAGCTTACAGGGGTTCAGGGAGCTGTTTTTT; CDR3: CASSLQGFRELFF
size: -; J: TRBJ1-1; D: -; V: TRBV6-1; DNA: TGTGCCAGCAGTCTCTACACGAACACTGAAGCTTTCTTT; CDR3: CASSLYTNTEAFF
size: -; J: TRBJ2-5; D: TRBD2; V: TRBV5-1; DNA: TGCGCCAGCAGCGCCGGACTAGCGGGTCAAGAGACCCAGTACTTC; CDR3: CASSAGLAGQETQYF
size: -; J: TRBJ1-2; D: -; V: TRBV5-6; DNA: TGTGCCAGCAGCTCCGGACCAGGGCTCCTATATGGCTACACCTTC; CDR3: CASSSGPGLLYGYTF
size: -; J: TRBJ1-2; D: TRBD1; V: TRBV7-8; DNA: TGTGCCAGCAGCTTTGGGACAGGGGGTGCCCGAGAGGACTATGGCTACACCTTC; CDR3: CASSFGTGGAREDYGYTF
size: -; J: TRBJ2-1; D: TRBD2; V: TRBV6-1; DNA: TGTGCCAGCAGGTCCGGGACTAGCGAGAGGGGTGAGCAGTTCTTC; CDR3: CASRSGTSERGEQFF
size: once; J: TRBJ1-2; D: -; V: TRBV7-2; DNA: TGTGCCAGCAGCGATATTCGTGTTGGGACCGGCTATGGCTACACCTTC; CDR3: CASSDIRVGTGYGYTF
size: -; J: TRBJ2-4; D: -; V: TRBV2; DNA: TGTGCCAGCAGGGGGGCGGCCAAAAACATTCAGTACTTC; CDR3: CASRGAAKNIQYF
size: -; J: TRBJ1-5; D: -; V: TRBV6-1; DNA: TGTGCCAGCCAGCCCCAGCATTTT; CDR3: CASQPQHF
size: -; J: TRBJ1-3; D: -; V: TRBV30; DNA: TGTGCCTGGAGCCCCGGGACGATCTCTGGAAACACCATATATTTT; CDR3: CAWSPGTISGNTIYF
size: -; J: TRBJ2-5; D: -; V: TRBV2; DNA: TGTGCCAGCAGTGGAGCCTTACAGGGTGAGGCCCAGTACTTC; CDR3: CASSGALQGEAQYF
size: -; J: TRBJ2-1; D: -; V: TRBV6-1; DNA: TGTGCCAGCAGTGGACAGGTCAACAATGAGCAGTTCTTC; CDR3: CASSGQVNNEQFF
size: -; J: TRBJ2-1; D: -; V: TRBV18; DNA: TGTGCCAGCTCTTCGTACCGAGTTAGAAAAGCCTACAATGAGCAGTTCTTC; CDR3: CASSSYRVRKAYNEQFF
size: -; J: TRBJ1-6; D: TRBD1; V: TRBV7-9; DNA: TGTGCCAGCAGCTTAAATCAGGGGGTGAATTCACCCCTCCACTTT; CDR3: CASSLNQGVNSPLHF
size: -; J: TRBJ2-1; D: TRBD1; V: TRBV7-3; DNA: TGTGCCAGCAGCACACAGGGGACGCAAAACAATGAGCAGTTCTTC; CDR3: CASSTQGTQNNEQFF
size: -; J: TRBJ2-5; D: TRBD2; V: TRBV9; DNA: TGTGCCAGCAGCCTCCTAGGACTAGCGGGAGAAGAGACCCAGTACTTC; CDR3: CASSLLGLAGEETQYF
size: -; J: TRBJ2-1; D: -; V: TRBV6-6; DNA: TGTGCCAGCATCCCCGGACCGTCCTACAATGAGCAGTTCTTC; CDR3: CASIPGPSYNEQFF
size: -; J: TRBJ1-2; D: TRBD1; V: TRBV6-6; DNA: TGTGCCACAACGACAGGGCCTTATGGCTACACCTTC; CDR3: CATTTGPYGYTF
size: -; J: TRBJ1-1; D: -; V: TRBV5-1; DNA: TGCGCCAGCAGCTTGAGTCCAGGGGCTGTCACTGAAGCTTTCTTT; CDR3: CASSLSPGAVTEAFF
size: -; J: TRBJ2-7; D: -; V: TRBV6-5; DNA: TGTGCCAGCAGTCAGGGACCCTACTACGAGCAGTACTTC; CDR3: CASSQGPYYEQYF
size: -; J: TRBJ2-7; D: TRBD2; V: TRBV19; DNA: TGTGCCAGTAGTATCGGTAGCGGGAGATCGTACGAGCAGTACTTC; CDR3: CASSIGSGRSYEQYF
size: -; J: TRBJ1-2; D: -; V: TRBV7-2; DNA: TGTGCCAGCAGCTTAAAACAGGACTATGGCTACACCTTC; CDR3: CASSLKQDYGYTF
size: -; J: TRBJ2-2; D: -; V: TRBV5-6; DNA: TGTGCCAGCAGCTTGAGAACAGAACAGGCCGGGGAGCTGTTTTTT; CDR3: CASSLRTEQAGELFF
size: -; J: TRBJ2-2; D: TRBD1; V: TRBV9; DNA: TGTGCCAGCAGCGCCGGCGGCAGGGGGATCGCCGGGGAGCTGTTTTTT; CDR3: CASSAGGRGIAGELFF
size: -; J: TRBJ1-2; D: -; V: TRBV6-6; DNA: TGTGCCAACCTAGGCGGGGGTCCTGGCTACACCTTC; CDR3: CANLGGGPGYTF
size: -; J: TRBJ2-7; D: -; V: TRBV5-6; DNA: TGTGCCAGCAGCTTGGGAGGACAGGGACTACGGGAGCAGTACTTC; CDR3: CASSLGGQGLREQYF
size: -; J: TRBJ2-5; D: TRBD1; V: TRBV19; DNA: TGTGCCAGTAGCCGACAGGGGGCCCGAGAGACCCAGTACTTC; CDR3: CASSRQGARETQYF
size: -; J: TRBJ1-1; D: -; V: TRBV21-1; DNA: TGTGCCAGCAGCGAAAGACTAACAGGGCACACTGAAGCTTTCTTT; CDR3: CASSERLTGHTEAFF
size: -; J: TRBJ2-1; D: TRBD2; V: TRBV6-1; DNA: TGTGCCAGCAGTGAAGGAGCGGGAACCCACAATGAGCAGTTCTTC; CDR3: CASSEGAGTHNEQFF
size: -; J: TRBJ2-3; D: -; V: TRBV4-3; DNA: TGCGCCAGCAGCCAAGCCGGTGACACAGATACGCAGTATTTT; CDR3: CASSQAGDTDTQYF
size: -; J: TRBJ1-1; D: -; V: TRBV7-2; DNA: TGTGCCAGCAGCTTTCGTCAATACACTGAAGCTTTCTTT; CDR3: CASSFRQYTEAFF
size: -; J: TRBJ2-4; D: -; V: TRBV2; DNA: TGTGCCAGCACCCTAGGGGGAAACATTCAGTACTTC; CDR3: CASTLGGNIQYF
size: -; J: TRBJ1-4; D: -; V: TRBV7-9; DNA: TGTGCCAGCTCAGTAGGGCATATTAATGAAAAACTGTTTTTT; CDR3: CASSVGHINEKLFF
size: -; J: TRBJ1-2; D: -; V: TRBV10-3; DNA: TGTGCCATCGGGAGTAGGGAGACCTATGGCTACACCTTC; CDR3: CAIGSRETYGYTF
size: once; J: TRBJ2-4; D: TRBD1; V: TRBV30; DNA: TGTGCCTGGAGTGTACAGTCCGGGACAGACATTCAGTACTTC; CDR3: CAWSVQSGTDIQYF
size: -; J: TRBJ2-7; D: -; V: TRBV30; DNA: TGTGCCTGGAGGGGGGACCTGAAGACCTACGAGCAGTACTTC; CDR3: CAWRGDLKTYEQYF
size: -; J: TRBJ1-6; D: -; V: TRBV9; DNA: TGTGCCAGCAGCGTAGCTCCGAGCTCCTATAATTCACCCCTCCACTTT; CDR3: CASSVAPSSYNSPLHF
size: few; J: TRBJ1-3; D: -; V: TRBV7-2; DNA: TGTGCCAGCAGCCTGAATCAGGGGTCGGGAAACACCATATATTTT; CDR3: CASSLNQGSGNTIYF
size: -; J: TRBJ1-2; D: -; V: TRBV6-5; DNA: TGTGCCAGCTACGACCGAGCTAACTATGGCTACACCTTC; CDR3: CASYDRANYGYTF
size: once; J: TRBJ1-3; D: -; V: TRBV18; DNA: TGTGCCAGCTCACCACGTTTGACCGGCTCTGGAAACACCATATATTTT; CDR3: CASSPRLTGSGNTIYF
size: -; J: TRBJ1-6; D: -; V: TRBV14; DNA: TGTGCCAGCAGCCAGGGGCTTAGCTCCTATAATTCACCCCTCCACTTT; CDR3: CASSQGLSSYNSPLHF
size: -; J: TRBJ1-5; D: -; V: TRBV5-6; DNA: TGTGCCAGCAGCTTGTATGGGGGGAACAATCAGCCCCAGCATTTT; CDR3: CASSLYGGNNQPQHF
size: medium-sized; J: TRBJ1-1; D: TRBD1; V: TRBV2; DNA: TGTGCCAGCAGTAGACAGGGTTCGGCTGAAGCTTTCTTT; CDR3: CASSRQGSAEAFF
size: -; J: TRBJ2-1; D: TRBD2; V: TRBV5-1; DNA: TGCGCCAGCAGCAGGGCTAGCGGGAACAATGAGCAGTTCTTC; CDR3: CASSRASGNNEQFF
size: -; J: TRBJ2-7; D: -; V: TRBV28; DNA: TGTGCCAGCAGTTTCCCAGGCTCCCTCTCCTACGAGCAGTACTTC; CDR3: CASSFPGSLSYEQYF
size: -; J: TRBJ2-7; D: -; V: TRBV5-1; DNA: TGCGCCAGCAGTCCCGGGACGGTCTCCTACGAGCAGTACTTC; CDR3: CASSPGTVSYEQYF
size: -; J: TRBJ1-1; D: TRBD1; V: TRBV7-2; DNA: TGTGCCAGCAGCATACGACAGGGGTTCACCGTGAACACTGAAGCTTTCTTT; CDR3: CASSIRQGFTVNTEAFF
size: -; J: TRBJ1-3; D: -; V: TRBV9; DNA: TGTGCCAGCAGCGCCCAGGCCTCTGGAAACACCATATATTTT; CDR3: CASSAQASGNTIYF
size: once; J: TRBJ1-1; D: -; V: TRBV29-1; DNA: TGCAGCGTTGCCGGGCTGGTGATCGGCACTGAAGCTTTCTTT; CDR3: CSVAGLVIGTEAFF
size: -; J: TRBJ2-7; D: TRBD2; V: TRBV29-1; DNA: TGCAGCGTGCGAGCCGGGACTAGCGGGATCCACGAGCAGTACTTC; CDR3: CSVRAGTSGIHEQYF
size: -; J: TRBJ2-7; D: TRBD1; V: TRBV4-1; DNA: TGCGCCAGCTCTACGCCGGGACAGGGCTACGAGCAGTACTTC; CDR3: CASSTPGQGYEQYF
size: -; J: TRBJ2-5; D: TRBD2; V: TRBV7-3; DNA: TGTGCCAGCAGCCCAACCGGGACTAGCGGGAGGTTCGTCCAAGAGACCCAGTACTTC; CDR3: CASSPTGTSGRFVQETQYF
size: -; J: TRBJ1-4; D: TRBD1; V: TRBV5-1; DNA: TGCGCCAGCAGCTTGATGACAGGGGGAGAAAAACTGTTTTTT; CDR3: CASSLMTGGEKLFF
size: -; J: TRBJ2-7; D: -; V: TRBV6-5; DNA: TGTGCCAGCAGTTACGCCGGGGGCCGTAGCTACGAGCAGTACTTC; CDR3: CASSYAGGRSYEQYF
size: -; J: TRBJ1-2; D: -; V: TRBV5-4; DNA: TGCGCCAGCAGCCAAGAGAATATCGGCTACACCTTC; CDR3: CASSQENIGYTF
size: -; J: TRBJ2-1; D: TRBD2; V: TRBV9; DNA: TGTGCCAGCCGGCTAGCGGGGGGGCGAGGTAATGAGCAGTTCTTC; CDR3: CASRLAGGRGNEQFF
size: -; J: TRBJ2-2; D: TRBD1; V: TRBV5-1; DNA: TGCGCCAGCAGCCTAAACAGGGGGCGCGACACCGGGGAGCTGTTTTTT; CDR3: CASSLNRGRDTGELFF
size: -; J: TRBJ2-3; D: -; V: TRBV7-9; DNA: TGTGCCAGCAGCTCTGGCTCAGATACGCAGTATTTT; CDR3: CASSSGSDTQYF
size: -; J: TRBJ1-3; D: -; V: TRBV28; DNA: TGTGCCAGCAGTTTTGGGGGAATTTCTGGGACGGACTCTGGAAACACCATATATTTT; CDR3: CASSFGGISGTDSGNTIYF